This TCR beta chain was sequenced during a study of identical twins. General study results and limits: Among monozygotic twins, out-of-frame TCR alpha sharing exceeded what models predicted.

Template switching (which added a universal primer site) was used, and cDNA carried unique molecular identifiers. TCRdb used MiXCR to reprocess the 5' RACE reads, holding one entry per CDR3 protein. The sample includes a few hundred thousand distinct CDR3 sequences, around 8% of them seen just once. In this sample, this clonotype turned up a few times. Its antigen is still unknown. Healthy Caucasians, and only they, were the donors. The CDR3 has 15 residues. Trimming took 8 bases from V and 3 from J; bases not matched to a gene: 7. Per germline, CDR1 SEHNR and CDR2 FQNEAQ (reference sequence). The data also belong to a second study, concerning yellow fever vaccine responses in identical twins. That report notes: Each twin's T cell response to the vaccine was reported to look partly convergent and partly personalized.

The chain has TRBV7-9 and TRBJ2-3, with TRBD1 matching 11 bases. The sequence derives from a woman in her late teens or twenties in good health. The specimen sequenced was CD8+ T cells sorted from blood. CDR3 DNA: TGTGCCAGCGACACCGGGACAGGGGGTACAGATACGCAGTATTTT. Translated: CASDTGTGGTDTQYF.